This TCR beta chain came from a study of molecular identifiers for immune sequencing clone quantification (dated by TCRdb to 2016 to 2019). Broadly, across the study: For a replicate experiment, RNA from about 20,000 or 100,000 naive CD8 T cells was divided into five aliquots, of which four were sequenced. CD8 T cells were used in a methods study to benchmark molecular-identifier clustering-based TCR repertoire sequencing (MIDCIRS) and TCR RNA copy counting. The investigation overall reported the following: Naive libraries contained spiked-in Jurkat TCR RNA (approximately nine copies' worth), which is not part of the donor repertoire. Highly expanded clone sizes could be underestimated because identical TCR molecules may share a barcode. A single cell's worth of spiked-in Jurkat TCR RNA was reported detectable even among about 1.1 million naive CD8 T cells. Modeling indicated roughly 3.2 TCR RNA copies recovered per cell, compared with around 10 by digital PCR, which implies a capture efficiency of 25% to 35%. When barcode sub-clustering was not used, chimeric consensus sequences inflated TCR diversity, with chimeras reaching as high as 47%. Clones above 20 RNA copies held over 98% of molecules in CMV-specific effector cells but under 1% in naive cells.

The CDR3 goes from the cysteine to the phenylalanine over 11 residues. CDR3 DNA is the only sequence kept; it has 33 bases, read in frame from the first base. The germline ends are 6 bases apart after V is trimmed by 5 bases and J by 5 bases. This clonotype has more than one count but fewer than ten. The clone's antigen remains unknown. No base-level quality is on record; no much larger clone is a single base apart. Libraries of naive CD8 T cells were generated from about 21,000 to 970,000 sorted cells, with 10%, 30% or 50% of the purified RNA used. On a BD FACSAria II, naive CD8 T cells were FACS-sorted as CD8+CD4-CCR7+CD45RA+ and collected into RLT Plus buffer. To test detection sensitivity, Jurkat RNA equal to around 11 TCR copies was added to samples of roughly 18,000-1,100,000 naive CD8 T cells. CD8 T cells were enriched with RosetteSep CD8+ T Cell Enrichment Cocktail and Ficoll-Paque, followed by ACK red cell lysis.

The method behind the library was PCR. Instrument on record: NextSeq 500. Bulk TCR libraries were prepared as previously described, using TCR primers listed in Table S5. The Qiagen AllPrep DNA/RNA kit was used to purify total RNA. Reads from multiple sequencing runs of the same library were pooled before analysis. In the paper's pipeline: Reads were retained only if an exact TCR constant sequence was present, and the retained reads were trimmed to 150 nt and grouped according to their 12-nt molecular barcodes. Reads inside each barcode group were sub-clustered using a 15% Levenshtein threshold, and a quality-weighted consensus sequence was constructed for each RNA molecule. Non-functional sequences were filtered out, along with any lower-count sequence sitting one edit away from another sequence. Based on fitting two negative binomial distributions, any barcode sub-cluster with under 20% of the maximum read count was discarded. TCRdb trimmed the raw reads at Q25, called clones with MiXCR and kept productive beta chains. Identical CDR3 proteins give one entry, which carries the most common genes and DNA. TCRdb, not the original authors, processed these V and J calls. The sample yields tens of thousands of distinct CDR3 sequences; around a quarter were counted once. The ten biggest clones cover 0.7% to 0.8% of the sample.

The sequencing sample was made of naive CD8+ T cells from blood, with Jurkat cell RNA spiked in. What the cell subset or site label conveys for this sample: FACS-sorted CD8+CD4-CCR7+CD45RA+ naive T cells. This clonotype was obtained from a human donor in good health. Some libraries in this study had Jurkat cell RNA spiked in. The rearranged segments are TRBV12-3 or TRBV12-4 and TRBJ2-5, with the identity of the D gene unclear. CDR3 protein: CASSKGETQYF. The DNA reads as follows: TGTGCCAGCAGTAAAGGGGAGACCCAGTACTTC.